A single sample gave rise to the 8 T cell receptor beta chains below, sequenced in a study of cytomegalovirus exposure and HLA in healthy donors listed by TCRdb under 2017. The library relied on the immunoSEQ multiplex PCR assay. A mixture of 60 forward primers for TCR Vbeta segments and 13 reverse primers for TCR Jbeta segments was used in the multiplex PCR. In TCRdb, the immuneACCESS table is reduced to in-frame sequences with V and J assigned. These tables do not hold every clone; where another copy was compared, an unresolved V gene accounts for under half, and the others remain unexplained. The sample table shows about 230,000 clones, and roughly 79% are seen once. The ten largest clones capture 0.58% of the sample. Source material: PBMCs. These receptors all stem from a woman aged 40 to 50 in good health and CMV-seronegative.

CDR3 nucleotide sequence: TGTGCCAGCAGTTCCCAAGGACAGGGGATACCAACTTTTTCTGGGGGTGAAGCTTTCTTT. This gives the protein CASSSQGQGIPTFSGGEAFF. This rearrangement joins TRBV27 to TRBJ1-1, with 9 bases lining up with TRBD1. CDR1 and CDR2 from the germline V gene are MNHEY and SMNVEV (reference sequence). The CDR3 is made up of 20 amino acids. The ends lost 4 bases at V and 7 bases at J; junction bases unmatched: 25.

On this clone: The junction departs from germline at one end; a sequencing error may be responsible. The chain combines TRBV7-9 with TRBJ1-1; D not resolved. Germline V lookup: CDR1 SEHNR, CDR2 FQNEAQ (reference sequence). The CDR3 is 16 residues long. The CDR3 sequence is CSSSPQNSNSNTEAFF. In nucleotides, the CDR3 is TGTTCCAGCAGCCCGCAGAACAGTAACTCGAACACTGAAGCTTTCTTT.

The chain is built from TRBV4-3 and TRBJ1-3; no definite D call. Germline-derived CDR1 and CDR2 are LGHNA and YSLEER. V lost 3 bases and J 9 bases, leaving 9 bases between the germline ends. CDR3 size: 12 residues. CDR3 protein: CASSQRPGTIYF. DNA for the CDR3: TGCGCCAGCAGCCAGCGTCCTGGCACCATATATTTT.

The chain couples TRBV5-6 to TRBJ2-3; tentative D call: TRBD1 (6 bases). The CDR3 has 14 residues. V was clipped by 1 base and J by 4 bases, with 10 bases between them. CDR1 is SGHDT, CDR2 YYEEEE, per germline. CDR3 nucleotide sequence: TGTGCCAGCAGCTTGCCAAGGGGGTCAGATACGCAGTATTTT. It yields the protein CASSLPRGSDTQYF.

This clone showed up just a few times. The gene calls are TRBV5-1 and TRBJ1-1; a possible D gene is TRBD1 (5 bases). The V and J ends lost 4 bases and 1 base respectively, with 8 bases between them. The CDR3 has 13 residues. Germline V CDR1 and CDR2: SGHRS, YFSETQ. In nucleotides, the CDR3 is TGCGCCAGCAGCACCGGGGGGAACACTGAAGCTTTCTTT. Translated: CASSTGGNTEAFF.

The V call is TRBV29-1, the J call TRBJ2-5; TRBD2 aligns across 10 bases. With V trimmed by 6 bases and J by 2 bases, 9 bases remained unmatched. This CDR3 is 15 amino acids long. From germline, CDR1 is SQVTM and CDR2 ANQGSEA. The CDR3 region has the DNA TGCAGCGTGGGCTTCACTAGCGGGGCACAAGAGACCCAGTACTTC. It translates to CSVGFTSGAQETQYF.

The chain's CDR3 is CASSPGLTSTDTQYF. CDR3 nucleotides: TGTGCCAGCAGTCCTGGACTTACTAGCACAGATACGCAGTATTTT. V and J are TRBV7-3 and TRBJ2-3, with D possibly being TRBD2 (5 bases). Germline-derived CDR1 and CDR2 are SGHTA and FQGTGA. This CDR3 contains 15 residues. With 6 bases removed from V and 0 bases from J, the gap between germline ends came to 13 bases.

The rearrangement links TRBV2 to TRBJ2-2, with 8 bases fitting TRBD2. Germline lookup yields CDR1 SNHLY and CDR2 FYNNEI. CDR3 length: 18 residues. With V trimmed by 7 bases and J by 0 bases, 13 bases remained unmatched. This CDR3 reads CASTTHWRGVSNTGELFF. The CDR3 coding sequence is TGTGCCAGCACCACCCACTGGCGGGGGGTTTCGAACACCGGGGAGCTGTTTTTT.